The clone carrying this T cell receptor beta chain was counted a few times. Its matching antigen is unknown. The V gene's germline CDR1 is MNHEY and CDR2 SVGAGI. The CDR3 totals 13 residues. Trimming left V 7 bases short and J 2 bases short, with 11 bases between. This entry comes from a study of T cells in Graves' hyperthyroidism and ophthalmopathy. It was RNA transcripts that yielded the amplified TCR beta CDR3 regions. The TCR CDR3 first-round RT-PCR relied on the HTBI primer set. MiXCR, applied by TCRdb to the multiplex PCR reads, yields one record per CDR3 protein. The sample holds hundreds of thousands of distinct CDR3 sequences, about a third seen once. Regarding the study as a whole: A median around 5.9 months before onset, the model predicted ophthalmopathy. Ophthalmopathy was told apart from stable hyperthyroidism by a 13 V-J model.

The study excluded patients with uncontrolled infection, other autoimmune disease, pregnancy or lactation. The V call is TRBV6-5, the J call TRBJ1-2; no clear D. This clonotype was obtained from a woman aged 40 to 50 with Graves' hyperthyroidism. Sequencing was carried out using blood. The CDR3 region is CASTLSPNYGYTF. CDR3 coding DNA: TGTGCCAGCACCCTTTCCCCAAACTATGGCTACACCTTC.